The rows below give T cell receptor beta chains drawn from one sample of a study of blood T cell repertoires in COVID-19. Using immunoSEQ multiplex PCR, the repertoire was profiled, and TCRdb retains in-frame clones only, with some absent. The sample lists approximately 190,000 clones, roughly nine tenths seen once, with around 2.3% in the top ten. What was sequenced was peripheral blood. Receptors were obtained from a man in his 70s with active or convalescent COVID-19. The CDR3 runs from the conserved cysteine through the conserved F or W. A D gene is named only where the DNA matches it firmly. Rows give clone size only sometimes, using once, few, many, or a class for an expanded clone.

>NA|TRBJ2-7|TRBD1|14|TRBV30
CAWSVGTGIYEQYF
TGTGCCTGGAGTGTTGGGACAGGGATCTACGAGCAGTACTTC
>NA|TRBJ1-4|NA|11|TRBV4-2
CASSQTRELFF
TGTGCCAGCAGCCAAACTCGGGAACTGTTTTTT
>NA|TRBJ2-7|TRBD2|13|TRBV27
CASRPSGGGEQYF
TGTGCCAGCAGGCCTAGCGGGGGGGGAGAGCAGTACTTC
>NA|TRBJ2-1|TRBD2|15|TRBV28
CASSLVAGGFDEQFF
TGTGCCAGCAGTCTCGTAGCGGGGGGGTTCGATGAGCAGTTCTTC
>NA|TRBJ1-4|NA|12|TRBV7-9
CASSLPGEKLFF
TGTGCCAGCAGCTTACCCGGGGAAAAACTGTTTTTT
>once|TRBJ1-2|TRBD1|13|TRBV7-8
CASSLVDRAGYTF
TGTGCCAGCAGCTTAGTGGACAGGGCTGGCTACACCTTC
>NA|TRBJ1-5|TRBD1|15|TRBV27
CASSPGTGRYQPQHF
TGTGCCAGCAGTCCCGGGACAGGGAGGTATCAGCCCCAGCATTTT
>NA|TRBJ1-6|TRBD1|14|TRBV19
CASSPGQGKSPLHF
TGTGCCAGTAGCCCGGGACAGGGAAAATCACCCCTCCACTTT
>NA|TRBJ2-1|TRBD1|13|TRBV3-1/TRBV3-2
CASSHQGVNEQFF
TGTGCCAGCAGCCACCAGGGGGTCAATGAGCAGTTCTTC
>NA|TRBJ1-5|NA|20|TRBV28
CASNPVGLGADLIINQPQHF
TGTGCCAGCAACCCAGTGGGCCTGGGGGCGGATCTCATAATCAATCAGCCCCAGCATTTT
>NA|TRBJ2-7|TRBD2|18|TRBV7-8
CASSLGFSGGAGVYEQYF
TGTGCCAGCAGCTTAGGATTCAGCGGGGGGGCCGGGGTCTACGAGCAGTACTTC
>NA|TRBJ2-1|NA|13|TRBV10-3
CAISDLRGIEQFF
TGTGCCATCAGTGATCTCCGGGGGATTGAGCAGTTCTTC
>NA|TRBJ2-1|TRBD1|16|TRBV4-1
CASSQEQGTSYNEQFF
TGCGCCAGCAGCCAAGAACAGGGGACCTCCTACAATGAGCAGTTCTTC
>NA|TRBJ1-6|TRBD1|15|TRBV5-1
CASSLVGQYNSPLHF
TGCGCCAGCAGCTTGGTGGGACAGTATAATTCACCCCTCCACTTT
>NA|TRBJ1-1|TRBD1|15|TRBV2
CASSGGTGENTEAFF
TGTGCCAGCAGTGGGGGGACAGGGGAGAACACTGAAGCTTTCTTT
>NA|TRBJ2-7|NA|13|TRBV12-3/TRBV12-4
CASTFQLSYEQYF
TGTGCCAGCACCTTCCAGTTATCCTACGAGCAGTACTTC
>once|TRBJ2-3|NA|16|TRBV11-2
CASSLGRGGLTDTQYF
TGTGCCAGCAGCTTAGGCAGGGGAGGGCTAACAGATACGCAGTATTTT
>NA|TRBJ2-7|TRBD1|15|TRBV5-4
CASSLEGTGVNEQYF
TGTGCCAGCAGCTTGGAGGGGACAGGCGTTAACGAGCAGTACTTC
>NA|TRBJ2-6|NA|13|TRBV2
CASTPRGANVLTF
TGTGCCAGCACCCCTCGGGGGGCCAACGTCCTGACTTTC
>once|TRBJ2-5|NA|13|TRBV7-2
CASSSGFRETQYF
TGTGCCAGCAGTTCAGGGTTTAGGGAGACCCAGTACTTC
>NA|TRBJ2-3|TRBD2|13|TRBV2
CASSGLASNTQYF
TGTGCCAGCAGTGGACTAGCGTCAAATACGCAGTATTTT
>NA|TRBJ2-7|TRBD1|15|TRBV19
CASSPKGQAGYEQYF
TGTGCCAGTAGTCCGAAGGGACAGGCGGGATACGAGCAGTACTTC
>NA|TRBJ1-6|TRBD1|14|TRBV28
CASRPGQGGSPLHF
TGTGCCAGCAGACCGGGACAGGGGGGCTCACCCCTCCACTTT
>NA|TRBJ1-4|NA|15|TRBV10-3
CAISEVAGRGEKLFF
TGTGCCATCAGTGAGGTGGCAGGGAGGGGTGAAAAACTGTTTTTT
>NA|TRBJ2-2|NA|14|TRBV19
CASSIDLNTGELFF
TGTGCCAGTAGTATAGACTTGAACACCGGGGAGCTGTTTTTT
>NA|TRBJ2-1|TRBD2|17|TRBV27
CASSLHSGRAVDNEQFF
TGTGCCAGCAGTCTCCATAGCGGGAGGGCCGTAGACAATGAGCAGTTCTTC
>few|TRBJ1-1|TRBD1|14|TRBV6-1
CASSPTGGNTEAFF
TGTGCCAGCAGTCCCACAGGGGGCAATACTGAAGCTTTCTTT
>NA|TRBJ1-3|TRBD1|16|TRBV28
CASSGRQGRVGNTIYF
TGTGCCAGCAGTGGCAGACAGGGTCGGGTTGGAAACACCATATATTTT
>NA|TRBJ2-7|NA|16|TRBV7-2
CASSPRFDRRAYEQYF
TGTGCCAGCAGCCCGAGATTCGACAGGAGAGCCTACGAGCAGTACTTC
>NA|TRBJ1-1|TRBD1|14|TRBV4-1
CASSQGGTGSEAFF
TGCGCCAGCAGCCAAGGCGGGACAGGGTCTGAAGCTTTCTTT
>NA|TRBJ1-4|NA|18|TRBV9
CASSVGPGTRGTNEKLFF
TGTGCCAGCAGCGTAGGTCCCGGGACACGGGGAACTAATGAAAAACTGTTTTTT
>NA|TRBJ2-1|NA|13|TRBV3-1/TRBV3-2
CASSPRVSDEQFF
TGTGCCAGCAGCCCTCGGGTGAGTGATGAGCAGTTCTTC
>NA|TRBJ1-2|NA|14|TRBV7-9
CASSILRTDYGYTF
TGTGCCAGCAGCATACTAAGGACAGACTATGGCTACACCTTC
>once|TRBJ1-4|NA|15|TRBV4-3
CASSQDRETNEKLFF
TGCGCCAGCAGCCAAGATCGAGAAACTAATGAAAAACTGTTTTTT
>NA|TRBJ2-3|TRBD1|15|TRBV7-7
CASRAPGQGPDTQYF
TGTGCCAGCAGGGCACCGGGACAGGGCCCAGATACGCAGTATTTT
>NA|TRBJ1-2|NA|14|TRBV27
CASSLAGVNYGYTF
TGTGCCAGCAGTTTGGCAGGTGTAAACTATGGCTACACCTTC
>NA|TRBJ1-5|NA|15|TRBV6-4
CASSGLSTPNQPQHF
TGTGCCAGCTCGGGACTCTCGACGCCCAATCAGCCCCAGCATTTT
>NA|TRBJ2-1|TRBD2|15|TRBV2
CASSPTSGGNNEQFF
TGTGCCAGCAGTCCCACTAGCGGGGGAAACAATGAGCAGTTCTTC
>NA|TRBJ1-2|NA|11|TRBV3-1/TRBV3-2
CASSTTGRYTF
TGTGCCAGCAGCACTACAGGCAGATACACCTTC
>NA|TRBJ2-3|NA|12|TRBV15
CATSYRPGTQYF
TGTGCCACCAGCTATCGCCCGGGTACGCAGTATTTT
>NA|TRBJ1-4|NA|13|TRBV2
CASSGRGYEKLFF
TGTGCCAGCAGTGGAAGGGGCTATGAAAAACTGTTTTTT
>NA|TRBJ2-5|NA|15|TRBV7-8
CASSLGLGGGETQYF
TGTGCCAGCAGCTTAGGTTTGGGGGGTGGGGAGACCCAGTACTTC
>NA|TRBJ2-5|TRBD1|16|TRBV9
CASSVGGTGVVETQYF
TGTGCCAGCAGCGTAGGGGGGACAGGAGTTGTGGAGACCCAGTACTTC